This TCR beta chain came from a study of blood T cell repertoires in COVID-19. Study in general: The analysed material was cDNA or gDNA that came from T cells, B-cell-depleted T cells, or PBMCs.

The V segment lost 5 bases and the J segment 2 bases; nucleotides outside the gene matches: 4. CDR3 length: 16 residues. Germline V gives CDR1 MDHEN, CDR2 SYDVKM. Method: immunoSEQ multiplex PCR; TCRdb's copy keeps in-frame clones and lacks some. Counted here are about 190,000 clones, around 83% occurring once; the ten biggest clones make up about 5.7%. The V and J genes are TRBV28 and TRBJ2-5, with 14 bases lining up with TRBD2. Sequenced input: peripheral blood. This receptor was obtained from a woman aged 40 to 50 with acute or convalescent COVID-19. CDR3 DNA: TGTGCCAGCAGTACCGGACTAGCGGGGGGACAAGAGACCCAGTACTTC. This sequence encodes CASSTGLAGGQETQYF.